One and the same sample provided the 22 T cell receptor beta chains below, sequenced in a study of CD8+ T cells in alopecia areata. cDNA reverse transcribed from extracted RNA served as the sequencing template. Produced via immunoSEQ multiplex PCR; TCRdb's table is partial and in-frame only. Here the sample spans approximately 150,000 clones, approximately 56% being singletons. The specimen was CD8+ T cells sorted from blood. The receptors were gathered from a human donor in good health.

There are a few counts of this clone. The chain's CDR3 is CASSLPLDRGHDGYTF. Here the CDR3 DNA reads TGTGCCAGCAGCTTACCTCTAGACAGGGGGCATGATGGCTACACCTTC. The chain has TRBV7-9 and TRBJ1-2, with 10 bases that match TRBD1. The germline V gene has CDR1 SEHNR and CDR2 FQNEAQ (reference sequence). Unmatched junction bases numbered 9, after V lost 2 bases and J lost 6 bases. This CDR3 is 16 amino acids long.

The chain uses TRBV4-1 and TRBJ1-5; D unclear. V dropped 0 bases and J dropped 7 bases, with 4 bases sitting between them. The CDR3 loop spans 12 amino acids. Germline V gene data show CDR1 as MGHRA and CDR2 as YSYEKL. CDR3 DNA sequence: TGCGCCAGCAGCCAAGACGGGCAGCCCCAGCATTTT. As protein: CASSQDGQPQHF.

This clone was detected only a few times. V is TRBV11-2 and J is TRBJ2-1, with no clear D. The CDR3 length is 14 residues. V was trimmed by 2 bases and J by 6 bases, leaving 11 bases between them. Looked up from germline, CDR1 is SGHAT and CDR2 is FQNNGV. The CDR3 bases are TGTGCCAGCAGCTTACCGGTAGTTTCCAATGAGCAGTTCTTC. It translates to CASSLPVVSNEQFF.

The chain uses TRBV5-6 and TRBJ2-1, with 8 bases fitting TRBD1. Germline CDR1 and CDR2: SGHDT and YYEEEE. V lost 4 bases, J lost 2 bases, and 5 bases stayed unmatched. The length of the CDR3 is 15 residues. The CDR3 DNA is TGTGCCAGCAGCGGCGGGACAGGACCCTACAATGAGCAGTTCTTC. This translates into CASSGGTGPYNEQFF. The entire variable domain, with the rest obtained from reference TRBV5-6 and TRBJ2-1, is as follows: DAGVTQSPTHLIKTRGQQVTLRCSPKSGHDTVSWYQQALGQGPQFIFQYYEEEERQRGNFPDRFSGHQFPNYSSELNVNALLLGDSALYLCASSGGTGPYNEQFFGPGTRLTVL.

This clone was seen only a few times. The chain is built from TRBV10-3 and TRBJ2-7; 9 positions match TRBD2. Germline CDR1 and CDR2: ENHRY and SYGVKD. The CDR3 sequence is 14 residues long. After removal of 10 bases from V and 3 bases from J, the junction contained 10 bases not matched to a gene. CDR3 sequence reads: CATPRLAALYEQYF. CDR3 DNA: TGTGCCACGCCCCGACTAGCGGCACTCTACGAGCAGTACTTC.

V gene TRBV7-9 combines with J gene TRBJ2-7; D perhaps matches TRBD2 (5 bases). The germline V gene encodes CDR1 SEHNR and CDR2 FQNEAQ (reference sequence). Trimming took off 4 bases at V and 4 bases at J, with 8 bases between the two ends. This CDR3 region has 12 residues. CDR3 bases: TGTGCCAGCAGCTATAGCGAGTACGAGCAGTACTTC. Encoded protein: CASSYSEYEQYF.

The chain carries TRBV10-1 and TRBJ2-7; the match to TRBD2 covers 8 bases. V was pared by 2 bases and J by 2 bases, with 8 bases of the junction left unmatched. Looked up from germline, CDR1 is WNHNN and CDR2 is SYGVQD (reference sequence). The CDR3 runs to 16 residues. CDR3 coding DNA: TGCGCCAGCAGTGAGGGCGGCGGGGGGACTCCCTACGAGCAGTACTTC. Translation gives CASSEGGGGTPYEQYF.

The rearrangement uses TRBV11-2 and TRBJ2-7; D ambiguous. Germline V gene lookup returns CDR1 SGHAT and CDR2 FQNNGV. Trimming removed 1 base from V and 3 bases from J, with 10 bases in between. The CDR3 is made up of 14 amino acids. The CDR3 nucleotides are TGTGCCAGCAGCTTAGTGACTGGGGTCTACGAGCAGTACTTC. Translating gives CASSLVTGVYEQYF.

CDR3 amino acids: CASSMATNIMNTGELFF. The CDR3 bases are TGTGCCAGTAGTATGGCCACAAACATAATGAACACCGGGGAGCTGTTTTTT. V gene TRBV19 combines with J gene TRBJ2-2, with D uncertain. The CDR3 has 17 amino acids. Germline V gene data show CDR1 as LNHDA and CDR2 as SQIVND (reference sequence). V lost 3 bases and J lost 1, with 15 bases in between.

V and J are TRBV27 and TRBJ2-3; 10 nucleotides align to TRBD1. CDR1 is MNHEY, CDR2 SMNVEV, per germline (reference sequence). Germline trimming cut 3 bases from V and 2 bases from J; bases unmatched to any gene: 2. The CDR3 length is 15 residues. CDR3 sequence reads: CASSLTGGFTDTQYF. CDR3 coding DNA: TGTGCCAGCAGTTTGACAGGGGGCTTCACAGATACGCAGTATTTT.

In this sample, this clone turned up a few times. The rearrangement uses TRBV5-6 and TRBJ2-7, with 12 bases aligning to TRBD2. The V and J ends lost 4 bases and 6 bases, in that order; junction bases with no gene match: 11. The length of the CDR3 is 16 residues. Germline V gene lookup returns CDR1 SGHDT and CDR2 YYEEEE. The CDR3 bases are TGTGCCAGCAGCCCGGACCTAGCGGGAGGGCCCGGCGAGCAGTACTTC. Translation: CASSPDLAGGPGEQYF.

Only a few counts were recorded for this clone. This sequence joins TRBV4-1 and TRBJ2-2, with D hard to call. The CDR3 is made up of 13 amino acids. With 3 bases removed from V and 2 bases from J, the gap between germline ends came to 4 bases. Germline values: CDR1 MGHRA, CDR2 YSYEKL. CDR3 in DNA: TGCGCCAGCAGCCAGGGTAACACCGGGGAGCTGTTTTTT. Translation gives CASSQGNTGELFF.

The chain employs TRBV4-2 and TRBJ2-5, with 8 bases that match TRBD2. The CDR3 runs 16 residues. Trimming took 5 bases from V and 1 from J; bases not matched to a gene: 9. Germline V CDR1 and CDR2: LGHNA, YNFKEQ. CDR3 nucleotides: TGTGCCAGCAGCACCAGTATACTAGCGGTCCAAGAGACCCAGTACTTC. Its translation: CASSTSILAVQETQYF.

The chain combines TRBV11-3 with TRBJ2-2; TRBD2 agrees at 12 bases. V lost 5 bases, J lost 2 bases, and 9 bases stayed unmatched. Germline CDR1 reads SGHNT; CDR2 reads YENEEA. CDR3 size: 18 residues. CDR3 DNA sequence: TGTGCCAGCAGCCCTCGGACTAGCGGGGTGGCTAACACCGGGGAGCTGTTTTTT. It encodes CASSPRTSGVANTGELFF.

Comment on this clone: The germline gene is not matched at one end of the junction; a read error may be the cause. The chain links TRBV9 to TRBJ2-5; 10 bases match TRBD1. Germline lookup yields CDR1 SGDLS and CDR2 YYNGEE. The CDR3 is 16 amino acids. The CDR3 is CASSVVGTGVVETQYF. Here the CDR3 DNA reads TGCGCCAGCAGCGTAGTTGGGACAGGGGTCGTGGAGACCCAGTACTTC.

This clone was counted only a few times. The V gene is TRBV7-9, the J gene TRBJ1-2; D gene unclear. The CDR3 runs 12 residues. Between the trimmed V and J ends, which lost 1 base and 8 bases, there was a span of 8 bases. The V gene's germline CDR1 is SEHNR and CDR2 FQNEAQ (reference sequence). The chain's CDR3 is CASSLEAGGYTF. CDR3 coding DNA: TGTGCCAGCAGCTTAGAGGCTGGCGGCTACACCTTC.

DNA for the CDR3: TGCAGCGCGGAAACCGGCTCTGGAAACACCATATATTTT. Its translation is CSAETGSGNTIYF. J is TRBJ1-3 and V is TRBV29-1; D gene ambiguous. The V and J ends lost 7 bases and 0 bases respectively, with 10 bases between them. CDR3 length: 13 amino acids. The germline CDR1 and CDR2 sequences are SQVTM and ANQGSEA.

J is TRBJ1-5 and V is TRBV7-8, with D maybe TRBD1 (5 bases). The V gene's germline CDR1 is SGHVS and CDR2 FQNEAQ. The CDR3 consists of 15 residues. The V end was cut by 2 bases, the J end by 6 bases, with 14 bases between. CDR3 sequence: CASSLWGSGIQPQHF. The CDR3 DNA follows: TGTGCCAGCAGCTTATGGGGCTCAGGGATTCAGCCCCAGCATTTT. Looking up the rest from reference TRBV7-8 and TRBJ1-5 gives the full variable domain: GAGVSQSPRYKVAKRGQDVALRCDPISGHVSLFWYQQALGQGPEFLTYFQNEAQLDKSGLPSDRFFAERPEGSVSTLKIQRTQQEDSAVYLCASSLWGSGIQPQHFGDGTRLSIL.

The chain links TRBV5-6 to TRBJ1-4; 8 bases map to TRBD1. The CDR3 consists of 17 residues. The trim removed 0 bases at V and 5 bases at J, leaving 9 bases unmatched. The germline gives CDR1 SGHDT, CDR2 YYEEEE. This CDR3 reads CASSLETDRGPNEKLFF. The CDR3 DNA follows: TGTGCCAGCAGCTTGGAAACAGACAGGGGACCAAATGAAAAACTGTTTTTT.

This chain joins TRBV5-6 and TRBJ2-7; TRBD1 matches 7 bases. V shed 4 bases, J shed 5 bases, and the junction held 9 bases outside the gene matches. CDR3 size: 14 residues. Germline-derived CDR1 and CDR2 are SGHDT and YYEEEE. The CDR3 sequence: CASSQGGRTHEQYF. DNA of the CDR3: TGTGCCAGCAGCCAAGGGGGCAGGACCCACGAGCAGTACTTC.

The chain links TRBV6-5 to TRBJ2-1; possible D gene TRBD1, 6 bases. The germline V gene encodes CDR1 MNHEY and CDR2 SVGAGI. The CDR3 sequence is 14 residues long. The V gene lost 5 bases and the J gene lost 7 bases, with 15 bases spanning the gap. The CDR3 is CASSLTGPGNEQFF. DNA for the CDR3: TGTGCCAGCAGTCTTACAGGGCCAGGGAATGAGCAGTTCTTC.

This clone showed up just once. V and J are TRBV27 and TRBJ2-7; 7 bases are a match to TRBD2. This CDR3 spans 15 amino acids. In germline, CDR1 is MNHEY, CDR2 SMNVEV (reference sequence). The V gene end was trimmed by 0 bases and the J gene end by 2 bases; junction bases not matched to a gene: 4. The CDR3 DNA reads TGTGCCAGCAGTTTATCGCGGGGGTTGACCTACGAGCAGTACTTC. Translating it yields CASSLSRGLTYEQYF.